This TCR beta chain was identified during a study of cytomegalovirus exposure and HLA in healthy donors. Study-wide findings and caveats: Reports described diagnosis of cytomegalovirus status by the classifier as highly specific and sensitive.

Germline CDR1 reads SGHTA; CDR2 reads FQGTGA. The CDR3 is 13 amino acids. The V gene lost 5 bases and the J gene lost 1 base, with 7 bases spanning the gap. The assay was immunoSEQ multiplex PCR, and TCRdb's table has in-frame clones only and misses some. The profile shows over 150,000 clones, about 86% of them singletons. Worth noting for this clone: The antigen is not known.

Material: PBMCs. The chain has TRBV7-3 and TRBJ2-3; the D is unclear. The TCR comes from a woman aged 18-29 years in good health and CMV-seronegative. The CDR3 here is CASSPPGTDTQYF. CDR3 nucleotide sequence: TGTGCCAGCAGCCCCCCAGGCACAGATACGCAGTATTTT.